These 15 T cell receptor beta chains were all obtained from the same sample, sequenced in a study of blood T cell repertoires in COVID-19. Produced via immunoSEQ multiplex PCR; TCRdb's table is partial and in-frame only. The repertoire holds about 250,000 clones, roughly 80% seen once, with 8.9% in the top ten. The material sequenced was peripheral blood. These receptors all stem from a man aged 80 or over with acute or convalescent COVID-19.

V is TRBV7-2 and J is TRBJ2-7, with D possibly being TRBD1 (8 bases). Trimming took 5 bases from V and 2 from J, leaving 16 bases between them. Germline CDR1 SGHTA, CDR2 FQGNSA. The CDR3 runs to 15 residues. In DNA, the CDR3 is TGTGCCAGCAGCCAACAGGGGGGGAGCACCTACGAGCAGTACTTC. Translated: CASSQQGGSTYEQYF. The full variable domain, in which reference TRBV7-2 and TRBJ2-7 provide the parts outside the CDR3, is GAGVSQSPSNKVTEKGKDVELRCDPISGHTALYWYRQSLGQGLEFLIYFQGNSAPDKSGLPSDRFSAERTGGSVSTLTIQRTQQEDSAVYLCASSQQGGSTYEQYFGPGTRLTVT.

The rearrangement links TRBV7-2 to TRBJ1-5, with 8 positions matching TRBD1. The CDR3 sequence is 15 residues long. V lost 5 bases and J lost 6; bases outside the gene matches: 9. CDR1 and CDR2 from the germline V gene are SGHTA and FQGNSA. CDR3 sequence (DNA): TGTGCCAGCAGCCAACAGACAGGGGCGGGTCAGCCCCAGCATTTT. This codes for CASSQQTGAGQPQHF.

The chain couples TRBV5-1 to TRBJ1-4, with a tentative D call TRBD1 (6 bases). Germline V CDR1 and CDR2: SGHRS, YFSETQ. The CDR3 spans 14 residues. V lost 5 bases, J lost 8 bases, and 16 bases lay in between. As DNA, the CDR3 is TGCGCCAGCAGTCGTGACGCGAGGGGGGAAAAACTGTTTTTT. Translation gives CASSRDARGEKLFF.

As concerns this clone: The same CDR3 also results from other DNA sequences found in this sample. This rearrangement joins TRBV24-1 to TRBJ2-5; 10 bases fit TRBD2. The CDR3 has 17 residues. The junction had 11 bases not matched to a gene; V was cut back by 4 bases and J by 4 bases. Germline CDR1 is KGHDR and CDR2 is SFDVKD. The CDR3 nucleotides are TGTGCCACCAGTGACCCAGGTCTAGCGGGAGTTCGAGAGACCCAGTACTTC. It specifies CATSDPGLAGVRETQYF.

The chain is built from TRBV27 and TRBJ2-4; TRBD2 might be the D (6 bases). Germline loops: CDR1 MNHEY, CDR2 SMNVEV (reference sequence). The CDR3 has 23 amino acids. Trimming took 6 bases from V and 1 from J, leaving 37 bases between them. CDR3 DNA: TGTGCCAGCAGCCTCACGCCGGGACGGAAGGGACTTCTTAAGAGTCCGGCCAAAAACATTCAGTACTTC. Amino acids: CASSLTPGRKGLLKSPAKNIQYF.

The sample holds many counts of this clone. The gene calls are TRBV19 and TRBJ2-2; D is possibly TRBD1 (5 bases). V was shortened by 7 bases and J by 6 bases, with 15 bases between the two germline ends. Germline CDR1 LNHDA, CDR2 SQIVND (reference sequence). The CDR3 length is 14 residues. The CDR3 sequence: CASIGAYWPGELFF. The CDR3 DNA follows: TGTGCCAGTATAGGGGCCTACTGGCCCGGGGAGCTGTTTTTT.

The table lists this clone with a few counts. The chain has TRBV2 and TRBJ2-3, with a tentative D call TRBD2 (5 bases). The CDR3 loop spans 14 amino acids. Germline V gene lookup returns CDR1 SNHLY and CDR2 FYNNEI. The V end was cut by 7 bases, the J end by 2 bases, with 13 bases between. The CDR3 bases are TGTGCCAGCAAGAGGGAAAGTATCACAGATACGCAGTATTTT. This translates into CASKRESITDTQYF.

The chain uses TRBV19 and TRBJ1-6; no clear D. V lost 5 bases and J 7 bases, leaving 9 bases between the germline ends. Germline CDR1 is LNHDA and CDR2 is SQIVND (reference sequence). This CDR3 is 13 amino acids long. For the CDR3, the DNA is TGTGCCAGTAGTCCCGACTGGAATTCACCCCTCCACTTT. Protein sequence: CASSPDWNSPLHF.

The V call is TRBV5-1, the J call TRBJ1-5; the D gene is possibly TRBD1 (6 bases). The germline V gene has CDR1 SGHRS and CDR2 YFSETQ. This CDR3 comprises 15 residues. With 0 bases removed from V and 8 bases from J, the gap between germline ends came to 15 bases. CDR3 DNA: TGCGCCAGCAGCTTGGAACCGGGGGGCGCAGAGCCCCAGCATTTT. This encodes CASSLEPGGAEPQHF.

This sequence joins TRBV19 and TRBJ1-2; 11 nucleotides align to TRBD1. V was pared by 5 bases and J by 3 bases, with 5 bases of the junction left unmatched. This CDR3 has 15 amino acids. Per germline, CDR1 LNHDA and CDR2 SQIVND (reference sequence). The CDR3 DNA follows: TGTGCCAGTAGTGCCCGGGACAGGGGGGACTATGGCTACACCTTC. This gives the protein CASSARDRGDYGYTF.

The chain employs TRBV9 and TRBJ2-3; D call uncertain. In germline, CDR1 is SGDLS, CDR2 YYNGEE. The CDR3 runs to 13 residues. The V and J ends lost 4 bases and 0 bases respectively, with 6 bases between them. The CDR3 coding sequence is TGTGCCAGCAGCATCTCTAGCACAGATACGCAGTATTTT. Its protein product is CASSISSTDTQYF.

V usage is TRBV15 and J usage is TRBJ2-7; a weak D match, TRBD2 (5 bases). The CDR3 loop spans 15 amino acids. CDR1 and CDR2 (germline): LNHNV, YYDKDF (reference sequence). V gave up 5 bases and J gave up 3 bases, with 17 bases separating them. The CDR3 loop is CATSGGLHRYYEQYF. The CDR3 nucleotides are TGTGCCACCAGCGGTGGACTTCACCGATACTACGAGCAGTACTTC.

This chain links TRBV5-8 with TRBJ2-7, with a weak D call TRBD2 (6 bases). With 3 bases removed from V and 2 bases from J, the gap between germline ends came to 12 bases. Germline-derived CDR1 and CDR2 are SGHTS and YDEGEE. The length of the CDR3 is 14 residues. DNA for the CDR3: TGTGCCAGCAGCTCCCGACTAGGCCCCTACGAGCAGTACTTC. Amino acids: CASSSRLGPYEQYF. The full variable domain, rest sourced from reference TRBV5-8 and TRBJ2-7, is EAGVTQSPTHLIKTRGQQATLRCSPISGHTSVYWYQQALGLGLQFLLWYDEGEERNRGNFPPRFSGRQFPNYSSELNVNALELEDSALYLCASSSRLGPYEQYFGPGTRLTVT.

CDR3 sequence: CASSPRWTSGSLKGNEQFF. DNA for the CDR3: TGTGCCAGCAGCCCCCGGTGGACTAGCGGGAGCCTGAAGGGGAATGAGCAGTTCTTC. The chain carries TRBV7-9 and TRBJ2-1; TRBD2 matches at 13 bases. Looked up from germline, CDR1 is SEHNR and CDR2 is FQNEAQ (reference sequence). The trim removed 5 bases at V and 7 bases at J, leaving 17 bases unmatched. The CDR3 consists of 19 residues.

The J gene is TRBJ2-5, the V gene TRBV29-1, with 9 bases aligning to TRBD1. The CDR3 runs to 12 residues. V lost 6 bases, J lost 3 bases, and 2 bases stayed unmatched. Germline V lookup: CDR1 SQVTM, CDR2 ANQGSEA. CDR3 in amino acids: CSVGTGKETQYF. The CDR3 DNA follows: TGCAGCGTCGGGACAGGGAAAGAGACCCAGTACTTC.